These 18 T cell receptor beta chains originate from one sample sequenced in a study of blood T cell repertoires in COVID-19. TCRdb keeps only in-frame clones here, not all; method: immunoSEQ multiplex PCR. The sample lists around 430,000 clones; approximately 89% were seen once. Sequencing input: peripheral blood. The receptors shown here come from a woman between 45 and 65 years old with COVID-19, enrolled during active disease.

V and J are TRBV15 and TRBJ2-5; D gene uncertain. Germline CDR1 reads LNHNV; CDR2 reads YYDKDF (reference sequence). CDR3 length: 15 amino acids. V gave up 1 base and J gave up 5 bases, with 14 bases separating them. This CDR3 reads CATSRGRIDQETQYF. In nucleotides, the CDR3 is TGTGCCACCAGCAGAGGGAGAATCGATCAGGAGACCCAGTACTTC.

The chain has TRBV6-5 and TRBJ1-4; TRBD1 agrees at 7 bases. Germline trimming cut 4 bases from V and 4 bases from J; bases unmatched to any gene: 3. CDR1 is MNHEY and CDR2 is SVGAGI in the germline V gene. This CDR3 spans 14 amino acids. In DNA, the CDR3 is TGTGCCAGCAGTTTGACAGGGATTAATGAAAAACTGTTTTTT. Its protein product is CASSLTGINEKLFF.

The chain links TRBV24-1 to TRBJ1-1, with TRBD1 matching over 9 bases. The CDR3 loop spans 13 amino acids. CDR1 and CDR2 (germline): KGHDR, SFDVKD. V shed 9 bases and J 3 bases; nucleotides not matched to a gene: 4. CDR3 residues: CATLGQGYTEAFF. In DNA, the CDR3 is TGTGCCACCTTGGGACAGGGATACACTGAAGCTTTCTTT.

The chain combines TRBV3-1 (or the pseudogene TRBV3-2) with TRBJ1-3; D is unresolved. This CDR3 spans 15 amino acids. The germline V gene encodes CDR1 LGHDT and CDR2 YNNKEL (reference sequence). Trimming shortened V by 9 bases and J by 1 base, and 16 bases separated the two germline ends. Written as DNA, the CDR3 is TGTGCCAGTGGGAGGTCGGTGGGGTCTGGAAACACCATATATTTT. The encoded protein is CASGRSVGSGNTIYF.

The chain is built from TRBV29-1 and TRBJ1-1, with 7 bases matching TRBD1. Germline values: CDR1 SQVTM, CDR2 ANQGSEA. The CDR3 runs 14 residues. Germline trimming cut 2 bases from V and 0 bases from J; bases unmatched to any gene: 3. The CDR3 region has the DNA TGCAGCGTTGAACGTACAGGGGTGAACACTGAAGCTTTCTTT. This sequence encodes CSVERTGVNTEAFF. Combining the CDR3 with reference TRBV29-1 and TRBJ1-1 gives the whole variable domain SAVISQKPSRDICQRGTSLTIQCQVDSQVTMMFWYRQQPGQSLTLIATANQGSEATYESGFVIDKFPISRPNLTFSTLTVSNMSPEDSSIYLCSVERTGVNTEAFFGQGTRLTVV.

Here the CDR3 DNA reads TGTGCCAGCAGCCAAGAGGGGACAGGGTCCCTGGGTTTCGGGGCCAACGTCCTGACTTTC. As protein: CASSQEGTGSLGFGANVLTF. V usage is TRBV3-1 (or the pseudogene TRBV3-2) and J usage is TRBJ2-6; 9 bases line up with TRBD1. The V segment lost 0 bases and the J segment 4 bases; nucleotides outside the gene matches: 13. Germline CDR1 LGHDT, CDR2 YNNKEL (reference sequence). CDR3 length equals 20 residues.

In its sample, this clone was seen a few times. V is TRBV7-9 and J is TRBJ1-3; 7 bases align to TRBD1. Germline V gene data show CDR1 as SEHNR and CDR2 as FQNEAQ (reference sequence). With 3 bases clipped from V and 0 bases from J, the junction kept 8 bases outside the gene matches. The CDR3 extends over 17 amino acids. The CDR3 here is CASSFPGGQSSGNTIYF. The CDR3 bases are TGTGCCAGCAGCTTCCCTGGGGGACAGTCCTCTGGAAACACCATATATTTT.

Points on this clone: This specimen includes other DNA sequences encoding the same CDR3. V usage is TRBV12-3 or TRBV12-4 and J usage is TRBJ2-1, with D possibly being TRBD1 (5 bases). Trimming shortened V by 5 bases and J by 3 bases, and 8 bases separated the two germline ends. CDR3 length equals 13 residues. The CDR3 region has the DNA TGTGCCAGCAGTCCTGACAGCTACAATGAGCAGTTCTTC. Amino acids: CASSPDSYNEQFF.

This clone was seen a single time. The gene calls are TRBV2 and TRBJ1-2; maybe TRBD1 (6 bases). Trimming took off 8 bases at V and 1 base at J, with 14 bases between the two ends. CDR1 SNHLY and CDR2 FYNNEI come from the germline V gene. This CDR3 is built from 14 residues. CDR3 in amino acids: CASFKQGHNYGYTF. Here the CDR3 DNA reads TGTGCCAGCTTTAAGCAGGGGCATAACTATGGCTACACCTTC.

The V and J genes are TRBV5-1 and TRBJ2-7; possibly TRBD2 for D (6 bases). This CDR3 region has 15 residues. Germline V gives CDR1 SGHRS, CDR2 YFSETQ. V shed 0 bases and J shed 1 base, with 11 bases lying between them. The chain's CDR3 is CASSLGGLSSYEQYF. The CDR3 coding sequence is TGCGCCAGCAGCTTGGGGGGACTCTCGTCCTACGAGCAGTACTTC. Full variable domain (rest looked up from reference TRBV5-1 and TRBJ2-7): KAGVTQTPRYLIKTRGQQVTLSCSPISGHRSVSWYQQTPGQGLQFLFEYFSETQRNKGNFPGRFSGRQFSNSRSEMNVSTLELGDSALYLCASSLGGLSSYEQYFGPGTRLTVT.

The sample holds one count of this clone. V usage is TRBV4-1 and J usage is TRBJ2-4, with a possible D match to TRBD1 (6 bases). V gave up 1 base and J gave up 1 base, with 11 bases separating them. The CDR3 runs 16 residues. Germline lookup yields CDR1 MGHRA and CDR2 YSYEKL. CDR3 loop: CASSQGRQVAKNIQYF. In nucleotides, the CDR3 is TGCGCCAGCAGCCAAGGAAGACAGGTTGCCAAAAACATTCAGTACTTC.

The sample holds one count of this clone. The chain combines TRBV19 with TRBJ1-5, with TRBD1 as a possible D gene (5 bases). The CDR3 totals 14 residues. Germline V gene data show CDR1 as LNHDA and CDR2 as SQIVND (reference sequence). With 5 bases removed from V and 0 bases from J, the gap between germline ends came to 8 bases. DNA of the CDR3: TGTGCCAGTAGTTGGGGGGGTAGCAATCAGCCCCAGCATTTT. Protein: CASSWGGSNQPQHF.

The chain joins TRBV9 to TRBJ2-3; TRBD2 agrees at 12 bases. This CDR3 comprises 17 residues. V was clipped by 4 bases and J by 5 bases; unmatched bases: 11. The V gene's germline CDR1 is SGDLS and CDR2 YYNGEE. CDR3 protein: CASSSSSGGAPRDTQYF. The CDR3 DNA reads TGTGCCAGCAGCTCTTCTAGCGGGGGGGCACCCCGAGATACGCAGTATTTT.

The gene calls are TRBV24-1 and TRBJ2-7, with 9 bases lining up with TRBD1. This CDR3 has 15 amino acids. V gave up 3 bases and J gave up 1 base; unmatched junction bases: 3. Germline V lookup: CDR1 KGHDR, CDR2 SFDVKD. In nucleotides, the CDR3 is TGTGCCACCAGTGATCCGGGGACAGGGTCCTACGAGCAGTACTTC. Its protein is CATSDPGTGSYEQYF.

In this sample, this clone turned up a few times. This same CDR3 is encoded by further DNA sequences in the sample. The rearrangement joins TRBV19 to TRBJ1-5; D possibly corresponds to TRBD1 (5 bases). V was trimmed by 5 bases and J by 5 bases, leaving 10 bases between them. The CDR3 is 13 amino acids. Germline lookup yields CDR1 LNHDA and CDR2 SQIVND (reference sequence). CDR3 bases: TGTGCCAGTAGTCGTGGGGGGGATCAGCCCCAGCATTTT. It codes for CASSRGGDQPQHF.

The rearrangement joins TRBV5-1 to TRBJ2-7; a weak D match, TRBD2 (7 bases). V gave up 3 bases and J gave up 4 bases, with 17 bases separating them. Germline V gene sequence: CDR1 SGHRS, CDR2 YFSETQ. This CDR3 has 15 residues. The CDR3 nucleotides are TGCGCCAGCAGCTCCCGGGTAGGGGGGGTTTACGAGCAGTACTTC. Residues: CASSSRVGGVYEQYF.

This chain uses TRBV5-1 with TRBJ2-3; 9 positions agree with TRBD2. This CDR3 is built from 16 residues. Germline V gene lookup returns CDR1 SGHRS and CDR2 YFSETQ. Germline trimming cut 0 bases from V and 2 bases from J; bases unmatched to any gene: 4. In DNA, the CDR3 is TGCGCCAGCAGCTTGGGTAGCGGGGGCCTCACAGATACGCAGTATTTT. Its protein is CASSLGSGGLTDTQYF. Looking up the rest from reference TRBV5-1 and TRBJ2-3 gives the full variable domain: KAGVTQTPRYLIKTRGQQVTLSCSPISGHRSVSWYQQTPGQGLQFLFEYFSETQRNKGNFPGRFSGRQFSNSRSEMNVSTLELGDSALYLCASSLGSGGLTDTQYFGPGTRLTVL.

Here the CDR3 DNA reads TGTGCCAGCCGCGGGACGGTGAACACCGGGGAGCTGTTTTTT. It codes for CASRGTVNTGELFF. V and J are TRBV28 and TRBJ2-2; D is perhaps TRBD2 (6 bases). V was clipped by 8 bases and J by 1 base, with 11 bases between them. This CDR3 region has 14 residues. Looked up from germline, CDR1 is MDHEN and CDR2 is SYDVKM.